The clone carrying this T cell receptor beta chain was picked up one time. Its target is not known. The data originate from a study of shared clonotypes between healthy human individuals. Study-wide points: Compared with memory subsets, naive subsets generally had larger estimated richness.

The CDR3 has 14 residues. CDR1 is SQVTM, CDR2 ANQGSEA, per germline. Trimming stripped 0 bases from V and 5 bases from J, with 13 bases between. Method: immunoSEQ multiplex PCR; TCRdb's copy keeps in-frame clones and lacks some. The sample consists of 650,000 to 700,000 clones, 90% of them appearing once. The chain joins TRBV29-1 to TRBJ2-5; possible D gene TRBD1, 6 bases. The sample consisted of memory CD8+ T cells from PBMCs. Subset indicated: CD45RO+ cells pooled with CCR7-negative TemRA cells. The receptor comes from a young man in good health. Some clones in this sample may be carry-over from other donors' samples. The DNA of the CDR3 is TGCAGCGTTGAAGACTCAGGGGAGTCGGAGACCCAGTACTTC. It yields the protein CSVEDSGESETQYF.